Each of the 9 T cell receptor beta chains below was sequenced from the same sample in a study of blood T cell repertoires in COVID-19. Assay: immunoSEQ multiplex PCR; the TCRdb copy retains only in-frame clones and omits some. The data hold around 260,000 clones, with about 89% observed a single time. Sequenced material: peripheral blood. These receptors all stem from a woman aged 45-59 years with acute or convalescent COVID-19.

This chain joins TRBV28 and TRBJ1-2, with TRBD1 identical over 8 bases. The CDR3 has 14 amino acids. Germline values: CDR1 MDHEN, CDR2 SYDVKM. The V gene end was trimmed by 6 bases and the J gene end by 2 bases; junction bases not matched to a gene: 5. The CDR3 DNA sequence: TGTGCCAGCAGACACGACAGGGGAAACTATGGCTACACCTTC. It yields the protein CASRHDRGNYGYTF.

This clone was counted between two and nine times. V is TRBV7-2 and J is TRBJ1-4; 7 nucleotides align to TRBD1. Trimming at V came to 0 bases and at J to 8 bases, leaving 6 bases not matched to a gene. The CDR3 totals 15 residues. Germline CDR1 reads SGHTA; CDR2 reads FQGNSA. The DNA of the CDR3 is TGTGCCAGCAGCTTAGCCCGGGCAGGGGGGGAAAAACTGTTTTTT. Its translation is CASSLARAGGEKLFF.

The chain combines TRBV6-5 with TRBJ2-5, with D unresolved. Germline CDR1 MNHEY, CDR2 SVGAGI. This CDR3 spans 14 amino acids. The V and J ends lost 0 bases and 5 bases respectively, with 10 bases between them. The CDR3 protein is CASSYSYDLETQYF. In DNA, the CDR3 is TGTGCCAGCAGTTACTCGTATGACTTGGAGACCCAGTACTTC.

The genes are TRBV7-2 and TRBJ2-7, with 7 bases lining up with TRBD1. The length of the CDR3 is 15 residues. V lost 3 bases, J lost 0 bases, and 5 bases stayed unmatched. Looked up from germline, CDR1 is SGHTA and CDR2 is FQGNSA. The CDR3 nucleotides are TGTGCCAGCAGCTTGAACAGGGGTTACTCCTACGAGCAGTACTTC. This sequence encodes CASSLNRGYSYEQYF.

V is TRBV9 and J is TRBJ2-1; 10 positions agree with TRBD2. V shed 3 bases, J shed 3 bases, and the junction held 6 bases outside the gene matches. The germline V gene has CDR1 SGDLS and CDR2 YYNGEE. This CDR3 is built from 16 residues. The CDR3 loop reads CASSAGGLADYNEQFF. DNA for the CDR3: TGTGCCAGCAGCGCGGGAGGACTAGCGGACTACAATGAGCAGTTCTTC.

The chain links TRBV7-9 to TRBJ2-1; D is possibly TRBD1 (7 bases). Germline V gene data show CDR1 as SEHNR and CDR2 as FQNEAQ (reference sequence). V was pared by 2 bases and J by 9 bases, with 20 bases between. The CDR3 sequence is 16 residues long. CDR3 in DNA: TGTGCCAGCAGCTTAAGGGGGCGGGGAATTCAGGGTGAGCAGTTCTTC. Protein product: CASSLRGRGIQGEQFF.

J is TRBJ1-6 and V is TRBV6-5; D is ambiguous. Germline V gene sequence: CDR1 MNHEY, CDR2 SVGAGI. This CDR3 comprises 15 residues. Trimming took 2 bases from V and 5 from J, leaving 10 bases between them. CDR3 region: CASSYRGSHNSPLHF. CDR3 coding DNA: TGTGCCAGCAGTTACCGGGGTTCCCATAATTCACCCCTCCACTTT.

This clone has only a few counts. The chain joins TRBV18 to TRBJ2-2; a possible D gene is TRBD1 (6 bases). The length of the CDR3 is 16 residues. Per germline, CDR1 KGHSH and CDR2 LQKENI. The V gene lost 2 bases and the J gene lost 5 bases, with 15 bases spanning the gap. The CDR3 DNA reads as TGTGCCAGCTCACCAACTAGGGGGATAATTACCGGGGAGCTGTTTTTT. It encodes CASSPTRGIITGELFF. The full variable domain, with the rest looked up from reference TRBV18 and TRBJ2-2, is NAGVMQNPRHLVRRRGQEARLRCSPMKGHSHVYWYRQLPEEGLKFMVYLQKENIIDESGMPKERFSAEFPKEGPSILRIQQVVRGDSAAYFCASSPTRGIITGELFFGEGSRLTVL.

The chain combines TRBV14 with TRBJ2-7; 9 nucleotides align to TRBD2. V trimming: 1 base; J trimming: 4 bases; junction bases outside the gene matches: 5. CDR1 and CDR2 from the germline V gene are SGHDN and FVKESK. CDR3 length equals 15 residues. The CDR3 region has the DNA TGTGCCAGCAGCCAAGTAGCGGGAGTATTTTACGAGCAGTACTTC. This codes for CASSQVAGVFYEQYF.